The rows below give T cell receptor beta chains drawn from one sample of a study of T cells in localized non-small cell lung cancer. Repertoires were generated with immunoSEQ multiplex PCR, while TCRdb's copy carries only in-frame clones and drops some. The sample consists of about 82,000 clones, 80% of them appearing once. The sequenced sample was PBMCs, obtained before any cancer treatment. All receptors derive from a man aged 40 to 70 with stage II squamous cell lung carcinoma. The CDR3 runs from the conserved cysteine through the conserved F or W. Each record gives: D gene, clone size, V gene, J gene, CDR3 protein, CDR3 DNA. D genes are given only for firm matches. The listing skips clone size in some rows; elsewhere it reads once, few, many or a size class.

>TRBD1|NA|TRBV29-1|TRBJ1-1
CSAFGGDRATEAFF
TGCAGCGCGTTCGGCGGGGACAGGGCCACTGAAGCTTTCTTT
>TRBD2|NA|TRBV28|TRBJ2-1
CASSPVGPASGNNEQFF
TGTGCCAGCAGTCCCGTCGGCCCGGCTAGCGGGAACAATGAGCAGTTCTTC
>NA|NA|TRBV28|TRBJ1-6
CASSLSSGNSPLHF
TGTGCCAGCAGTCTCTCTTCTGGTAATTCACCCCTCCACTTT
>TRBD2|NA|TRBV6-1|TRBJ2-5
CASSEAFGGGLAKEETQYF
TGTGCCAGCAGTGAAGCGTTCGGAGGAGGACTAGCGAAGGAAGAGACCCAGTACTTC
>NA|NA|TRBV18|TRBJ2-2
CASSLISPGAWSGELFF
TGTGCCAGCTCACTCATTTCTCCCGGGGCCTGGAGCGGGGAGCTGTTTTTT
>NA|NA|TRBV27|TRBJ2-7
CASSLRVMGEQYF
TGTGCCAGCAGTCTCAGGGTCATGGGGGAGCAGTACTTC
>NA|NA|TRBV12-5|TRBJ2-3
CASGRSGSTDTQYF
TGTGCTAGTGGCCGGTCGGGGTCCACAGATACGCAGTATTTT
>TRBD1|NA|TRBV4-1|TRBJ2-7
CASSQDSGQAYEQYF
TGCGCCAGCAGCCAAGATTCGGGACAGGCTTACGAGCAGTACTTC
>NA|NA|TRBV5-1|TRBJ1-4
CASKTDSTTNEKLFF
TGCGCCAGCAAGACAGATAGTACAACTAATGAAAAACTGTTTTTT
>NA|few|TRBV27|TRBJ2-1
CASSSGLYNEQFF
TGTGCCAGCAGTTCGGGACTTTACAATGAGCAGTTCTTC